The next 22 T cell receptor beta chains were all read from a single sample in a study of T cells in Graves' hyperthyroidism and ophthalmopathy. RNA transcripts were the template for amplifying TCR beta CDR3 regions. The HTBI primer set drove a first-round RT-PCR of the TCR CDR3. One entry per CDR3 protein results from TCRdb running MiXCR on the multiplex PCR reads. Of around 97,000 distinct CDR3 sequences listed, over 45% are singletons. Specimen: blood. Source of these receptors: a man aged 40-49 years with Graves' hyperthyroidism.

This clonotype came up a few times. The CDR3 reads CASSLRQGSNQPQHF. The CDR3 DNA reads TGTGCCAGCAGCCTCAGACAGGGGAGCAATCAGCCCCAGCATTTT. This chain joins TRBV6-5 and TRBJ1-5; TRBD1 aligns across 8 bases. With 6 bases clipped from V and 1 base from J, the junction kept 5 bases outside the gene matches. In germline, CDR1 is MNHEY, CDR2 SVGAGI. This CDR3 spans 15 amino acids.

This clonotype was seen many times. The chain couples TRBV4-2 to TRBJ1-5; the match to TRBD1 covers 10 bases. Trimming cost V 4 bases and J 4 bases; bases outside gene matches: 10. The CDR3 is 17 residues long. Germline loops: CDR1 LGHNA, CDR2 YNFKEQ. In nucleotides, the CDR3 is TGTGCCAGCAGCCTCGGGGGGACAGGGGAACGGAATCAGCCCCAGCATTTT. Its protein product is CASSLGGTGERNQPQHF.

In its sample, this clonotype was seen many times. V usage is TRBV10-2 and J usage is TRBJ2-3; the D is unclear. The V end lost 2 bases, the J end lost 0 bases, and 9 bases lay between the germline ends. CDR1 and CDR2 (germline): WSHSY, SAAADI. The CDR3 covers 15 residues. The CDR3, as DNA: TGCGCCAGCAGTGAGAAAGGCGCTAGCACAGATACGCAGTATTTT. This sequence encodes CASSEKGASTDTQYF.

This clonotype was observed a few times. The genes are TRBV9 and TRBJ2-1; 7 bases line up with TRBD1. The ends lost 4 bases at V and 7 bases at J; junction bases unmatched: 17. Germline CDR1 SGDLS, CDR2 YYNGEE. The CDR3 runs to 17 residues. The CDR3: CASSRKSIGLTGNEQFF. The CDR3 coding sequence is TGTGCCAGCAGCCGAAAGTCGATTGGGTTGACAGGGAATGAGCAGTTCTTC.

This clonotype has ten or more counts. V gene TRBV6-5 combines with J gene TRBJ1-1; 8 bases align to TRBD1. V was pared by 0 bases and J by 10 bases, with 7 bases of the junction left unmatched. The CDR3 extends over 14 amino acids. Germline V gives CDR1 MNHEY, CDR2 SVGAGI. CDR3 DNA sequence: TGTGCCAGCAGTTACTCAACAGGGGGTTGGGGAGCTTTCTTT. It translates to CASSYSTGGWGAFF.

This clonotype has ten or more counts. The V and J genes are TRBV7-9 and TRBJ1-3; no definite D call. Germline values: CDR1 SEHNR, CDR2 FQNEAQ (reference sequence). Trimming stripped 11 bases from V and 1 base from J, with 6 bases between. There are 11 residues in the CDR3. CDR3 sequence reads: CAASSGNTIYF. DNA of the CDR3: TGTGCCGCCTCATCTGGAAACACCATATATTTT.

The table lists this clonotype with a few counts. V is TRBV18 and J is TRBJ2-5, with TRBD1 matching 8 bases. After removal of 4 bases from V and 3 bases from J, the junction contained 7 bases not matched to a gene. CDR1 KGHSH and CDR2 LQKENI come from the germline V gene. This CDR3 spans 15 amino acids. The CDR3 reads CASSLRQGTEETQYF. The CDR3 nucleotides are TGTGCCAGCTCACTCCGACAGGGGACGGAAGAGACCCAGTACTTC.

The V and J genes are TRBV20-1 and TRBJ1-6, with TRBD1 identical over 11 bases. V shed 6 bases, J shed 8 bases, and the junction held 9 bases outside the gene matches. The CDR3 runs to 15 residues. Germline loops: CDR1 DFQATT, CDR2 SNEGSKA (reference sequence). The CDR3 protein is CSAATPGQGDSPLHF. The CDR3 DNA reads TGCAGTGCCGCTACTCCGGGACAGGGGGATTCACCCCTCCACTTT.

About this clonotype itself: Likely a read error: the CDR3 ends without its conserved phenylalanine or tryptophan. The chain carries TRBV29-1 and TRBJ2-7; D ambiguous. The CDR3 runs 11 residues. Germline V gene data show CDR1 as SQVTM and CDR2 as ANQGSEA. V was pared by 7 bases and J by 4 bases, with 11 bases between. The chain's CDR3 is CSAQDNYEQYL. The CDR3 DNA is TGCAGCGCCCAAGACAATTACGAGCAGTACCTC.

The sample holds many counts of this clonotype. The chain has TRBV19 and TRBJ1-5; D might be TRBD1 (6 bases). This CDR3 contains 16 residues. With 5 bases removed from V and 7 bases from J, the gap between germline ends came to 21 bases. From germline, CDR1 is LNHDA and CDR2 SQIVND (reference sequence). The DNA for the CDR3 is TGTGCCAGTAGTCCCCAGAAGACCACAGGGAGCCAGCCCCAGCATTTT. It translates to CASSPQKTTGSQPQHF.

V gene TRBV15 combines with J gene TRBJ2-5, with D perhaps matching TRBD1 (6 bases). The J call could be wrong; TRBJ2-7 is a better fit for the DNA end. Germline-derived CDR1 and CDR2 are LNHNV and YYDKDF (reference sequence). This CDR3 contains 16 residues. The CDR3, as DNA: TGTGCCACCAGCAGCTTAGGCCAGGGGTCTACCTACGAGCAGTACTTC. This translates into CATSSLGQGSTYEQYF.

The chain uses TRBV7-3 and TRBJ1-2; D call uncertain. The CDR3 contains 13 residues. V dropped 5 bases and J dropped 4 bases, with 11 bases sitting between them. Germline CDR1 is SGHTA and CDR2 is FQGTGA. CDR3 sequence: CASSRGPSYGYTF. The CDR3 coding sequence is TGTGCCAGCAGCCGCGGGCCGAGCTATGGCTACACCTTC.

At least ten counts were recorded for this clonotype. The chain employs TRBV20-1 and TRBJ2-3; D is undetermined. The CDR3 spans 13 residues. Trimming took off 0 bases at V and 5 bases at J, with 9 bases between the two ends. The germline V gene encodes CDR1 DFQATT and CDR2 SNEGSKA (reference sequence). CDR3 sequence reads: CSARDPRQDTQYF. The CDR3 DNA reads TGCAGTGCTAGAGATCCACGCCAAGATACGCAGTATTTT.

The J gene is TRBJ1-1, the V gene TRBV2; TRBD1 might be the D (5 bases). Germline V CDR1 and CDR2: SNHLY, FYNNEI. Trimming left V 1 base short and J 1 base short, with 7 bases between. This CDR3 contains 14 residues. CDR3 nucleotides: TGTGCCAGCAGTGAAGTTACAGGGAACACTGAAGCTTTCTTT. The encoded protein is CASSEVTGNTEAFF.

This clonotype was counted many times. The CDR3 region has the DNA TGTGCCAGCAGGGGACAGGGCTCCTACGAGCAGTACTTC. It encodes CASRGQGSYEQYF. The rearrangement links TRBV6-1 to TRBJ2-7; TRBD1 agrees at 9 bases. In germline, CDR1 is MNHNS, CDR2 SASEGT. V lost 6 bases, J lost 0 bases, and 0 bases stayed unmatched. The CDR3 is made up of 13 amino acids.

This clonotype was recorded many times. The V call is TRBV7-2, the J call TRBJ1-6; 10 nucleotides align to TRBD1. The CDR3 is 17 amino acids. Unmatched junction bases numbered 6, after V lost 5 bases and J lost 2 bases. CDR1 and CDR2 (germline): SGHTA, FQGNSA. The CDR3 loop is CASSPGQGVTYNSPLHF. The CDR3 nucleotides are TGTGCCAGCAGCCCCGGACAGGGGGTGACCTATAATTCACCCCTCCACTTT. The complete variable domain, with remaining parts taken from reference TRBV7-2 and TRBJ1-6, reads GAGVSQSPSNKVTEKGKDVELRCDPISGHTALYWYRQSLGQGLEFLIYFQGNSAPDKSGLPSDRFSAERTGGSVSTLTIQRTQQEDSAVYLCASSPGQGVTYNSPLHFGNGTRLTVT.

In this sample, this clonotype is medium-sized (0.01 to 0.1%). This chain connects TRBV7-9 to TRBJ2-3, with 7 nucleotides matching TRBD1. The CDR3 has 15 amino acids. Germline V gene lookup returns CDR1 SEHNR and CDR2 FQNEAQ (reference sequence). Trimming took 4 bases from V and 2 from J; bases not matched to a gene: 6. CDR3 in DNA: TGTGCCAGCAGCTCCGGGACAGATAACACAGATACGCAGTATTTT. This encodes CASSSGTDNTDTQYF.

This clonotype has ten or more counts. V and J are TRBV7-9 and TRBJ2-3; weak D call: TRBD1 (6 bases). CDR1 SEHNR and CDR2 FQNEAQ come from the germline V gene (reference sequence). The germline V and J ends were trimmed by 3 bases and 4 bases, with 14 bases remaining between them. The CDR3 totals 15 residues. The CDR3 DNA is TGTGCCAGCAGCTTTTCAGGGGCGAAGGCAGATACGCAGTATTTT. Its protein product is CASSFSGAKADTQYF. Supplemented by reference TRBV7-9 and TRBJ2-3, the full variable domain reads DTGVSQNPRHKITKRGQNVTFRCDPISEHNRLYWYRQTLGQGPEFLTYFQNEAQLEKSRLLSDRFSAERPKGSFSTLEIQRTEQGDSAMYLCASSFSGAKADTQYFGPGTRLTVL.

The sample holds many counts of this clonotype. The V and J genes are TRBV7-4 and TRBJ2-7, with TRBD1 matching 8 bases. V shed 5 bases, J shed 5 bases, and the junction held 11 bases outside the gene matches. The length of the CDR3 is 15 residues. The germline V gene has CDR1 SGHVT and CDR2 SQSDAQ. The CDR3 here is CASSAPTGERHEQYF. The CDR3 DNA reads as TGTGCCAGCAGCGCGCCGACAGGGGAAAGGCACGAGCAGTACTTC.

The DNA for the CDR3 is TGTGCCAGCAGCCCTACTGGCGGGGGGGACATTCAGTACTTC. Amino acids: CASSPTGGGDIQYF. The chain recombines TRBV5-4 with TRBJ2-4, with 9 bases matching TRBD2. J was trimmed by 8 bases and V by 4 bases; bases with no gene match: 7. The CDR3 sequence is 14 residues long. Germline CDR1 SGHNT, CDR2 YYREEE (reference sequence). The whole variable domain, remainder taken from reference TRBV5-4 and TRBJ2-4, is ETGVTQSPTHLIKTRGQQVTLRCSSQSGHNTVSWYQQALGQGPQFIFQYYREEENGRGNFPPRFSGLQFPNYSSELNVNALELDDSALYLCASSPTGGGDIQYFGAGTRLSVL.

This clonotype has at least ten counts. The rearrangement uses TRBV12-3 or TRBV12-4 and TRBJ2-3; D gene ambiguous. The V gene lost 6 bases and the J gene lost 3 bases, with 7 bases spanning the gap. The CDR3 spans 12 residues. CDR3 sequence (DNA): TGTGCCAGCAGCTCTAGAACAGATACGCAGTATTTT. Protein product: CASSSRTDTQYF.

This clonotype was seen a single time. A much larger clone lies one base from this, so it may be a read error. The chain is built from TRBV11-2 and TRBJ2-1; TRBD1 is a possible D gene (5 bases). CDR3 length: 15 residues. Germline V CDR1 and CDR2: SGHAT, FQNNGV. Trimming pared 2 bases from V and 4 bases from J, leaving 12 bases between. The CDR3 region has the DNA TGTGCCAGCAGCTTAATGGACATGGGGTACAATGAGCAGTTCTTC. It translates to CASSLMDMGYNEQFF. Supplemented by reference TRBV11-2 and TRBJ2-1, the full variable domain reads EAGVAQSPRYKIIEKRQSVAFWCNPISGHATLYWYQQILGQGPKLLIQFQNNGVVDDSQLPKDRFSAERLKGVDSTLKIQPAKLEDSAVYLCASSLMDMGYNEQFFGPGTRLTVL.